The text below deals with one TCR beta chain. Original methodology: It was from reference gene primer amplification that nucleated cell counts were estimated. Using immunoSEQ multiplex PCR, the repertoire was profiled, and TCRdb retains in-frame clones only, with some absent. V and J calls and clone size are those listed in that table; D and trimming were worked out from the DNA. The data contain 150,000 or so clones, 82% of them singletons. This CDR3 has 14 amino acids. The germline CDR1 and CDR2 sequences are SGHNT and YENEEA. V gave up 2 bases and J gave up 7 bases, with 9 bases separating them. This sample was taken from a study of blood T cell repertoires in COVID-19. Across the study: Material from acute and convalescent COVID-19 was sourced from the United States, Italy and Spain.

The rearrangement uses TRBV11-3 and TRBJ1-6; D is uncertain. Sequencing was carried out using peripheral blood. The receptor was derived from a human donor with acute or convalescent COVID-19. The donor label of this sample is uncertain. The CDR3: CASSLNGENSPLHF. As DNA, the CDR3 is TGTGCCAGCAGCTTAAACGGGGAAAATTCACCCCTCCACTTT.